One T cell receptor beta chain is described in this entry. What this receptor recognizes is not known. The input lacks base qualities; no much larger clone sits a single base away. Genomic DNA was isolated using the Qiagen DNeasy kit from unsorted PBMCs as well as from negatively selected CD4+ and CD8+ fractions. Amplification of TCR beta CDR3 regions was done by immunoSEQ multiplex PCR with primers that anneal to V and J segments. A synthetic immune receptor repertoire was used to minimize amplification bias, and any remaining bias was removed computationally after sequencing. In the authors' own workflow: Repertoire diversity was quantified as the Shannon entropy index using custom Python scripts. Unsorted, CD4+ and CD8+ repertoires were analyzed separately, except in combined analyses where CD4+ and CD8+ sequences were merged in silico. Clonal expansion was defined as a frequency increase of at least 2-fold after treatment compared with C1D1, and clones undetected at baseline were assigned a pseudocount of 0.5. Singleton clones were defined as clones with 0 or 1 copy at C1D1, and non-singleton clones were defined as clones with 2 or more copies. Clones expanded in unsorted samples were labelled as CD4+, CD8+ or unknown by matching protein sequences in sorted samples from the same patient. Wilcoxon tests on paired samples were used to test diversity changes from C1D1 to C4D1. The table comes from immuneACCESS by way of TCRdb, which keeps in-frame sequences with V and J called. Part of the clones is missing from these tables; in studies checked, under half for an unresolved V gene and the rest for unknown reasons. The V and J calls and clone size were taken over from that table, and D and trimming were inferred from the DNA. The sample table holds about 28,000 clones, of which around nine tenths were seen once. The ten largest make up around 6.7% of the sample.

This specimen's time point label, interpreted: cycle 1 day 1 (C1D1), immediately before nivolumab initiation. Every trial patient had relapsed following autologous stem cell transplantation, and prior brentuximab vedotin exposure was what differed among cohorts A, B and C. A Miltenyi CD8+ T cell isolation kit was used for magnetic negative selection to purify CD8+ T cells from thawed PBMCs. The trial cohort was composed of roughly 60 patients with relapsed/refractory classical Hodgkin lymphoma, for whom complete response, partial response or progressive disease was recorded as best overall response. Single-agent nivolumab was administered to trial patients in the multi-cohort phase II CheckMate 205 trial. An independent review committee assessed best overall response by applying the 2007 International Working Group response criteria. Trial PBMCs were collected just before the start of nivolumab (C1D1) and during therapy at cycle 2 day 1 and cycle 4 day 1. After peripheral blood was drawn into 8 mL Vacutainer Cell Preparation Tubes, PBMCs were isolated by centrifugation and then cryopreserved. Purified CD4+ and CD8+ fractions were prepared only for cases with an additional available PBMC sample. Magnetically labelled cells were depleted on LS columns in a quadroMACS separator, and the flow-through was collected as the purified fraction.

This record comes from a study of PD-1 blockade in classical Hodgkin lymphoma (dated by TCRdb to the early 2020s). For the study in its entirety: Nivolumab dosing was 3 mg/kg intravenously every 2 weeks, continuing until either disease progression or unacceptable toxicity. The study used CyTOF and TCR beta sequencing to define a peripheral blood immune signature of response to PD-1 blockade in classical Hodgkin lymphoma. Beyond this particular receptor, the publication reports: Baseline diversity similar to that of newly diagnosed patients was observed in trial patients achieving complete response, whereas significantly lower diversity was observed in partial responders and progressors. Diversity was lower in patients who began nivolumab less than 1 year after ASCT, so these patients were left out of later analyses to avoid confounding by immune reconstitution. A significant rise by C4D1 was seen in CD4+ but not CD8+ TCR diversity (p=0.0027 vs p=0.16), with the rise being most apparent in complete responders (p=0.02). Baseline TCR diversity was reported as lower in newly diagnosed patients than in healthy donors, and lower still in relapsed/refractory patients. Only a single clinical trial cohort was studied, and what caused the repertoire differences, possibly disease activity or prior therapy, remained undefined.

The sequenced sample was CD8+ T cells from blood, obtained at baseline. The clonotype originates from a human donor with classical Hodgkin lymphoma.

The CDR3: CASSLQGENTGELFF. In nucleotide form, the sequence is TGTGCCAGCAGCTTACAGGGGGAGAACACCGGGGAGCTGTTTTTT. The sequence links TRBV11-1 to TRBJ2-2; TRBD1 agrees with 7 junctional bases. The germline V gene encodes CDR1 SGHAT and CDR2 FQDESV (reference sequence). There are 15 amino acids in the CDR3, from cysteine to phenylalanine inclusive. Just the 45-base CDR3 DNA is kept, in frame starting at base 1. Trimmed from V: 2 bases; trimmed from J: 1 base; junction bases lacking a gene match: 1. Reference TRBV11-1 and TRBJ2-2 proteins supply the regions before and after the CDR3; the full variable domain is: EAEVAQSPRYKITEKSQAVAFWCDPISGHATLYWYRQILGQGPELLVQFQDESVVDDSQLPKDRFSAERLKGVDSTLKIQPAELGDSAMYLCASSLQGENTGELFFGEGSRLTVL.